This TCR beta chain was profiled in a study of shared clonotypes between healthy human individuals (dated by TCRdb to about 2020). Regarding the complete study: The cohort included a few men and a couple of women between 18 and 49 years of age. For each donor, three plates each were used for CD4 naive and CD4 memory, two plates were used for CD8 naive, and one plate was used for CD8 memory. To estimate repertoire size and how much clonotypes are shared between individuals, the study performed deep sequencing of blood TCR repertoires from roughly five healthy adults. Libraries were prepared and TCR repertoires were sequenced by different laboratories using diverse techniques, in order to increase sequencing depth and limit assay-specific biases. Leukapheresis yielded between about 0.9 and 9.5 billion PBMCs per donor. Study-level results and caveats: The genetic and exposure-history diversity represented was limited by the small number of donors. Sharing across a handful of donors was observed for about 4.8% of naive CD4, over 3% of naive CD8, 2% to 2.5% of memory CD4, and approximately 0.41% of memory CD8 clonotypes. Sampling was limited to blood, and TCR repertoires in tissue likely differ from TCR repertoires in blood. Compared with non-shared clonotypes, clonotypes shared by all four sorted-subset donors had higher generation probabilities. Incomplete sequencing was indicated by rarefaction of sorted-subset datasets, despite the large sequencing depth. Based on pairwise subsampling, the degree of clonotype sharing among donors was expected to be affected by sequencing depth. Naive subsets generally had larger estimated clonotype richness than memory subsets did.

Concerning this clone: There is no known antigen for this receptor. No quality values exist for individual bases; no much larger clone is one base distant.

Using the deep immunoSEQ assay, TCR CDR3 regions were amplified from genomic DNA by multiplex PCR. Extracted genomic DNA from each cell subset was distributed evenly across all wells of several immunoSEQ 96-well plates, and each plate was treated as a replicate. For sorted subsets, about 200 ng genomic DNA, equal to 30,000 to 35,000 T cell genomes, was loaded into each replicate PCR. The purified libraries were quantified using a Qubit 3.0 fluorometer, sized with a Bioanalyzer 2100, and then quantified again using the KAPA Library Quantification kit. Each immunoSEQ 96-well plate was sequenced on its own single-read 150-cycle Illumina NextSeq 550 flow cell. In the paper's pipeline: Because the immunoSEQ output held only junctional sequences and lacked quality scores, the filtering could not match the filtering applied to full-length reads. To assign V/J genes and CDR3, sequences were annotated using PyIR, a Python wrapper for IgBLAST v1.9, with IMGT germline references. Reads were filtered out if the reads had weak V/J assignments (E-value above 1e-6), no CDR3, stop codons, out-of-frame junctions, or ambiguous translated residues. A V3J clonotype was defined by an identical inferred V gene, J gene, and CDR3 amino acid sequence. The percentage overlap between two repertoires was calculated by dividing the number of shared unique clonotypes by the size of the smaller repertoire. Three approaches were used to assess repertoire richness: RTK rarefaction, the Chao1 estimator, and Recon v2.1 estimates of unobserved clonotypes. OLGA was used to compute generation probabilities for all TCRbeta clonotypes that the gDNA method yielded from a handful of donors. TCRdb mirrors the immuneACCESS table, restricted to in-frame sequences. Some clones are absent from its copies; in checked studies, under half trace to an unresolved V gene, and the reason for the others is unknown. Clone size and the V and J calls come from that table; the DNA yielded D and trimming. The sample data list some 2,500,000 clones, and less than 95% of these were observed just once. In total, the top ten clones hold 0.37% of the sample.

The donors were healthy, HIV-negative adults who had no recently reported acute infections or vaccinations. Every donor was a Caucasian adult living in Nashville, Tennessee, USA. CD4+ T cells were enriched by magnetic negative selection, after which naive cells were positively selected on CD45RA and the negative fraction was taken as the memory subset. Blood was collected by leukapheresis, and PBMCs were isolated by Ficoll-Histopaque density gradient centrifugation and then cryopreserved in liquid nitrogen vapor phase. Analytical flow cytometry was used to check the purity and quantity of every magnetically sorted T cell population. Each sorted fraction had its genomic DNA isolated and then quantified by UV absorbance on a Nanodrop 2000c. This TCR was sampled from a man younger than 35 in good health. Some clones in this sample may be carry-over from other donors' samples. Sequencing was done on a sample of naive CD4+ T cells from PBMCs. The cell subset or site label, as the study defines it: CD45RA+ positively selected.

The DNA sequence is given as TGTGCCAGCAGGGGGAGCGGCAATCAGCCCCAGCATTTT. Its translation reads: CASRGSGNQPQHF. The sequence is built from TRBV27 and TRBJ1-5; the D gene identity is not certain. At the junction V is shortened by 6 bases and J by 2 bases, with 8 bases in between. From cysteine to phenylalanine, the CDR3 is 13 amino acids long. The only DNA kept is the CDR3, 39 bases in frame from the first base. Based on the germline V gene (reference sequence), the CDR1 and CDR2 sequences are MNHEY and SMNVEV.